These 19 T cell receptor beta chains originate from one sample sequenced in a study of cytomegalovirus exposure and HLA in healthy donors. A multiplex PCR was run with 60 Vbeta primers and 13 Jbeta primers. The method was immunoSEQ multiplex PCR; TCRdb's version includes in-frame clones alone and lacks a portion of them. Seen in this sample are 70,000 or so clones; the ten most common clones hold 0.8% to 1%. Sequencing was performed on PBMCs. The receptors here all came from a boy aged 5-17 years in good health and CMV-seronegative.

The rearrangement uses TRBV19 and TRBJ1-1; the match to TRBD1 covers 9 bases. The CDR3 has 17 residues. V trimming: 5 bases; J trimming: 4 bases; junction bases outside the gene matches: 14. Germline values: CDR1 LNHDA, CDR2 SQIVND (reference sequence). CDR3 DNA sequence: TGTGCCAGTAGTGTCCTTAAACAGGGGGCAGGGGGCACTGAAGCTTTCTTT. Its protein is CASSVLKQGAGGTEAFF.

The V and J genes are TRBV10-2 and TRBJ2-7; D possibly corresponds to TRBD1 (5 bases). This CDR3 has 15 residues. The V gene's germline CDR1 is WSHSY and CDR2 SAAADI. V gave up 6 bases and J gave up 0 bases, with 15 bases separating them. CDR3 sequence: CASSLRTFSSYEQYF. The CDR3 DNA follows: TGCGCCAGCAGCCTTCGGACATTTAGCTCCTACGAGCAGTACTTC.

The J gene is TRBJ2-1, the V gene TRBV19; TRBD2 matches at 10 bases. Losses at the gene ends were 3 bases for V and 5 bases for J; bases not matched to a gene: 13. The CDR3 is 18 amino acids. CDR1 is LNHDA and CDR2 is SQIVND in the germline V gene (reference sequence). CDR3 in DNA: TGTGCCAGTAGTATGGCCGGGACTAGCGTTATAGGACACAATGAGCAGTTCTTC. Translating gives CASSMAGTSVIGHNEQFF.

The chain is built from TRBV6-1 and TRBJ2-7; the match to TRBD1 covers 9 bases. Trimming at V came to 6 bases and at J to 0 bases, leaving 3 bases not matched to a gene. The germline CDR1 and CDR2 sequences are MNHNS and SASEGT. This CDR3 contains 14 residues. CDR3 region: CASRIQGASYEQYF. In DNA form, the CDR3 reads TGTGCCAGCAGAATACAGGGGGCCTCCTACGAGCAGTACTTC.

The chain has TRBV5-4 and TRBJ2-7, with unresolved D. The V gene's germline CDR1 is SGHNT and CDR2 YYREEE (reference sequence). The V gene lost 0 bases and the J gene lost 2 bases, with 9 bases spanning the gap. There are 14 residues in the CDR3. This chain's CDR3 is CASSLDPDTYEQYF. DNA for the CDR3: TGTGCCAGCAGCTTGGACCCTGACACCTACGAGCAGTACTTC.

V gene TRBV4-2 combines with J gene TRBJ1-2; a weak D match, TRBD1 (5 bases). This CDR3 has 15 residues. V shed 7 bases and J shed 4 bases, with 19 bases lying between them. CDR1 is LGHNA and CDR2 is YNFKEQ in the germline V gene. CDR3 region: CASTPGEREGYGYTF. The CDR3 nucleotides read TGTGCCAGCACCCCGGGGGAACGCGAGGGCTATGGCTACACCTTC.

DNA for the CDR3: TGTGCCAGTAGACAAGACAGGGCAAGCTCGGAAGCTTTCTTT. Translating gives CASRQDRASSEAFF. This chain connects TRBV19 to TRBJ1-1, with 7 bases fitting TRBD1. With V trimmed by 6 bases and J by 8 bases, 12 bases remained unmatched. Germline loops: CDR1 LNHDA, CDR2 SQIVND (reference sequence). This CDR3 spans 14 amino acids.

The J gene is TRBJ2-1, the V gene TRBV15; TRBD2 agrees at 7 bases. This CDR3 region has 13 residues. J was trimmed by 11 bases and V by 6 bases; bases with no gene match: 10. Germline CDR1 is LNHNV and CDR2 is YYDKDF (reference sequence). CDR3 amino acids: CATREAGREKQFF. The CDR3 region has the DNA TGTGCCACCAGGGAGGCAGGGCGGGAGAAGCAGTTCTTC.

As for this clone: One end of the junction varies from germline; a read error may be responsible. This chain's CDR3 is CSVEDPIGGSYDF. CDR3 DNA: TGCAGCGTTGAAGATCCGATTGGTGGGAGTTACGACTTC. This rearrangement joins TRBV29-1 to TRBJ2-7, with a weak D call TRBD2 (5 bases). The CDR3 is made up of 13 amino acids. Germline CDR1 SQVTM, CDR2 ANQGSEA.

The chain is built from TRBV30 and TRBJ2-7, with TRBD2 matching 11 bases. The ends lost 5 bases at V and 2 bases at J; junction bases unmatched: 8. The CDR3 extends over 15 amino acids. The germline CDR1 and CDR2 sequences are GTSNPN and SVGIG (reference sequence). The CDR3 nucleotides read TGTGCCTGGGCTAGCGGGGGGCTGGCCCCCTACGAGCAGTACTTC. Its protein is CAWASGGLAPYEQYF.

The genes are TRBV19 and TRBJ1-2; D remains ambiguous. Trimming left V 2 bases short and J 4 bases short, with 14 bases between. Germline-derived CDR1 and CDR2 are LNHDA and SQIVND (reference sequence). The CDR3 totals 15 residues. The CDR3 loop reads CASSISRLYPYGYTF. The CDR3 DNA reads TGTGCCAGTAGTATATCCAGGCTTTATCCCTATGGCTACACCTTC. The whole variable domain, remainder taken from reference TRBV19 and TRBJ1-2, is DGGITQSPKYLFRKEGQNVTLSCEQNLNHDAMYWYRQDPGQGLRLIYYSQIVNDFQKGDIAEGYSVSREKKESFPLTVTSAQKNPTAFYLCASSISRLYPYGYTFGSGTRLTVV.

V and J are TRBV25-1 and TRBJ1-6; the D is unclear. Trimming shortened V by 0 bases and J by 7 bases, and 7 bases separated the two germline ends. The length of the CDR3 is 14 residues. Germline CDR1 MGHDK, CDR2 SYGVNS. CDR3 nucleotide sequence: TGTGCCAGCAGTGAATATACGGAGAATTCACCCCTCCACTTT. Its translation: CASSEYTENSPLHF.

This chain links TRBV2 with TRBJ1-1; 10 bases agree with TRBD1. The CDR3 has 13 amino acids. V lost 4 bases, J lost 11 bases, and 7 bases stayed unmatched. Germline CDR1 is SNHLY and CDR2 is FYNNEI. CDR3 in amino acids: CASSVGTGVEAFF. CDR3 sequence (DNA): TGTGCCAGCAGTGTCGGGACAGGGGTTGAGGCTTTCTTT. Looking up the rest from reference TRBV2 and TRBJ1-1 gives the full variable domain: EPEVTQTPSHQVTQMGQEVILRCVPISNHLYFYWYRQILGQKVEFLVSFYNNEISEKSEIFDDQFSVERPDGSNFTLKIRSTKLEDSAMYFCASSVGTGVEAFFGQGTRLTVV.

The chain links TRBV5-5 to TRBJ2-5; D ambiguous. Trimming took off 2 bases at V and 2 bases at J, with 7 bases between the two ends. This CDR3 contains 13 residues. CDR1 and CDR2 from the germline V gene are SGHKS and YYEKEE (reference sequence). CDR3 DNA sequence: TGTGCCAGCAGCTTTTGGAGTCAAGAGACCCAGTACTTC. This codes for CASSFWSQETQYF.

V is TRBV9 and J is TRBJ1-3; TRBD1 might be the D (6 bases). CDR3 length equals 16 residues. Germline lookup yields CDR1 SGDLS and CDR2 YYNGEE. The V end lost 0 bases, the J end lost 3 bases, and 13 bases lay between the germline ends. CDR3 residues: CASSVEGGDVGNTIYF. In DNA form, the CDR3 reads TGTGCCAGCAGCGTAGAAGGGGGAGATGTTGGAAACACCATATATTTT.

The gene calls are TRBV9 and TRBJ1-2; the D gene is possibly TRBD1 (6 bases). The V end was cut by 4 bases, the J end by 5 bases, with 18 bases between. The germline V gene has CDR1 SGDLS and CDR2 YYNGEE. CDR3 size: 15 residues. The chain's CDR3 is CASSPRERGFYGYTF. The DNA of the CDR3 is TGTGCCAGCAGCCCCCGGGAAAGGGGGTTTTATGGCTACACCTTC.

The V and J genes are TRBV4-3 and TRBJ2-2; D might be TRBD1 (5 bases). Germline CDR1 LGHNA, CDR2 YSLEER. The CDR3 is made up of 15 amino acids. V lost 1 base to trimming and J lost 8 bases, with 14 bases between them. In DNA form, the CDR3 reads TGCGCCAGCAGCCAAGCAGACAGAAATGTTGGGGAGCTGTTTTTT. Translated: CASSQADRNVGELFF.

The chain couples TRBV5-1 to TRBJ1-2, with D perhaps TRBD1 (5 bases). Germline loops: CDR1 SGHRS, CDR2 YFSETQ. V gave up 0 bases and J gave up 4 bases, with 16 bases separating them. The CDR3 is made up of 16 amino acids. CDR3 in DNA: TGCGCCAGCAGCTTGGTGACAGACTCTCTGGCCTATGGCTACACCTTC. It codes for CASSLVTDSLAYGYTF.

The chain employs TRBV18 and TRBJ2-7, with 10 bases identical to TRBD2. The CDR3 runs to 14 residues. CDR1 is KGHSH, CDR2 LQKENI, per germline. The junction had 8 bases not matched to a gene; V was cut back by 6 bases and J by 6 bases. This CDR3 is CASSEGLAFSEQYF. The CDR3, as DNA: TGTGCCAGCTCCGAGGGACTAGCGTTCTCCGAGCAGTACTTC.